This TCR beta chain was identified during a study of CD8 T cells in ankylosing spondylitis. The study, taken as a whole, reports: Characteristic of ankylosing spondylitis blood, it appeared, was a TCR beta motif comprising fewer than 10 highly homologous variants. Existing reports had already noted some motif variants in reactive arthritis synovial fluid and blood. Disease-associated clonotypes exhibited CD8+ identity and were relatively infrequent in peripheral blood. Reportedly, matched ankylosing spondylitis synovial fluid was significantly enriched for disease-linked clones.

Notes on this clonotype: The antigen remains undetermined.

Generation of TCR beta libraries employed quantitative 5'-RACE incorporating molecular barcodes. From the 5' RACE reads, TCRdb called clonotypes with MiXCR, one entry per CDR3 protein. The sample shows hundreds of thousands of distinct CDR3 sequences, about 12% of them seen only once. Trimming took off 0 bases at V and 2 bases at J, with 8 bases between the two ends. Germline assignment: CDR1 MNHEY and CDR2 SVGAGI. The CDR3 consists of 14 residues. Sequencing was performed on blood, either unsorted or a sorted T cell fraction (not recorded which). This chain uses TRBV6-5 with TRBJ2-7, with D possibly matching TRBD1 (6 bases). The TCR originated in a male donor with ankylosing spondylitis. CDR3 sequence (DNA): TGTGCCAGCAGTTACTCTGCAGGGGCCTACGAGCAGTACGTC. It encodes CASSYSAGAYEQYV.